This T cell receptor (beta chain) was sequenced for a study of cytomegalovirus exposure and HLA in healthy donors. In the case of this clone: No antigen is known for it. One junction end does not reproduce the germline sequence, and a read error may be involved.

The PCR ran on 60 Vbeta and 13 Jbeta primers. Clones were sequenced by immunoSEQ multiplex PCR, and TCRdb holds only the in-frame ones, with some missing. This sample carries about 270,000 clones, roughly 90% of them seen once, and the ten largest clones take around 4.2%. Study observations and caveats: A prior analysis recorded that most TCR beta V segments were productive about 87% or about 30% of the time.

The sample was PBMCs. The sequence was collected from a man aged 40-49 years in good health and CMV-seropositive.

This CDR3 is CASSRQLF. The CDR3 nucleotides are TGTGCCAGCAGCCGACAGCTGTTC. The rearrangement links TRBV7-3 to TRBJ2-7, with D perhaps TRBD1 (5 bases). There are 8 residues in the CDR3. Germline CDR1 reads SGHTA; CDR2 reads FQGTGA.